One sample yielded the 16 T cell receptor beta chains listed below, sequenced in a study of cytomegalovirus exposure and HLA in healthy donors. The study ran its PCR with 60 Vbeta and 13 Jbeta primers. Repertoires were generated with immunoSEQ multiplex PCR, while TCRdb's copy carries only in-frame clones and drops some. Recorded for this sample: 190,000 or so clones. What was sequenced was PBMCs. These receptors all stem from a boy aged 10-17 years in good health and CMV-seronegative.

The chain has TRBV6-1 and TRBJ1-5; 8 bases align to TRBD1. The ends lost 7 bases at V and 4 bases at J; junction bases unmatched: 9. Germline CDR1 and CDR2: MNHNS and SASEGT. This CDR3 comprises 15 residues. CDR3 amino acids: CASTETRTGNQPQHF. CDR3 in DNA: TGTGCCAGCACCGAGACCCGGACAGGGAATCAGCCCCAGCATTTT.

The V and J genes are TRBV19 and TRBJ1-1; D is uncertain. The germline V and J ends were trimmed by 3 bases and 6 bases, with 17 bases remaining between them. The CDR3 covers 15 residues. CDR1 LNHDA and CDR2 SQIVND come from the germline V gene (reference sequence). CDR3: CASSIAHRLSSEAFF. The CDR3 DNA is TGTGCCAGTAGTATCGCCCACAGATTGAGCTCTGAAGCTTTCTTT.

This rearrangement joins TRBV19 to TRBJ2-2; 9 bases are shared with TRBD1. V was clipped by 6 bases and J by 5 bases; unmatched bases: 10. This CDR3 is built from 16 residues. Germline assignment: CDR1 LNHDA and CDR2 SQIVND (reference sequence). The CDR3 nucleotides are TGTGCCAGTAGCACCCTCTCCGGGACAGGGACCGGGGAGCTGTTTTTT. Its protein is CASSTLSGTGTGELFF.

V is TRBV18 and J is TRBJ1-5; D is undetermined. Looked up from germline, CDR1 is KGHSH and CDR2 is LQKENI. This CDR3 is 13 amino acids long. Trimming shortened V by 5 bases and J by 3 bases, and 8 bases separated the two germline ends. The CDR3 DNA is TGTGCCAGCTCAGCCGGGGACAATCAGCCCCAGCATTTT. Its translation is CASSAGDNQPQHF.

On this clone: A read error may produce the germline difference seen at one junction end. The V gene is TRBV7-7, the J gene TRBJ2-7; 9 positions match TRBD1. This CDR3 has 14 residues. Looked up from germline, CDR1 is SSHAT and CDR2 is FNYEAQ (reference sequence). DNA of the CDR3: TGTGCTAGCAGCTTTTTTACAGGGGGCCACGAGCAGTACTTC. Protein product: CASSFFTGGHEQYF.

The rearrangement links TRBV2 to TRBJ2-6; D unclear. Germline V gene sequence: CDR1 SNHLY, CDR2 FYNNEI. The CDR3 length is 14 residues. Trimming pared 6 bases from V and 2 bases from J, leaving 8 bases between. CDR3 loop: CASRRNAGANVLTF. CDR3 nucleotides: TGTGCCAGCAGGCGGAATGCTGGGGCCAACGTCCTGACTTTC.

The V and J genes are TRBV7-2 and TRBJ1-5; tentatively, D is TRBD1 (6 bases). Germline V gene lookup returns CDR1 SGHTA and CDR2 FQGNSA. This CDR3 comprises 14 residues. Trimming took off 1 base at V and 4 bases at J, with 8 bases between the two ends. The CDR3: CASSLVQGNQPQHF. The CDR3 region has the DNA TGTGCCAGCAGCTTAGTGCAGGGGAATCAGCCCCAGCATTTT. Drawing the rest from reference TRBV7-2 and TRBJ1-5, the complete variable domain is GAGVSQSPSNKVTEKGKDVELRCDPISGHTALYWYRQSLGQGLEFLIYFQGNSAPDKSGLPSDRFSAERTGGSVSTLTIQRTQQEDSAVYLCASSLVQGNQPQHFGDGTRLSIL.

The V and J genes are TRBV15 and TRBJ2-2; tentatively, D is TRBD1 (5 bases). CDR3 length: 15 amino acids. The V end lost 1 base, the J end lost 4 bases, and 10 bases lay between the germline ends. Germline CDR1 and CDR2: LNHNV and YYDKDF (reference sequence). The CDR3 loop reads CATSRVQGSTGELFF. Here the CDR3 DNA reads TGTGCCACCAGCAGAGTGCAGGGAAGCACCGGGGAGCTGTTTTTT. The variable domain in full, with the rest retrieved from reference TRBV15 and TRBJ2-2, is DAMVIQNPRYQVTQFGKPVTLSCSQTLNHNVMYWYQQKSSQAPKLLFHYYDKDFNNEADTPDNFQSRRPNTSFCFLDIRSPGLGDTAMYLCATSRVQGSTGELFFGEGSRLTVL.

As regards this clone: Other DNA sequences from this sample encode an identical CDR3 as well. In DNA form, the CDR3 reads TGTGCCAGTAGTATTCCCAGGGCAACCTACAATGAGCAGTTCTTC. Its translation is CASSIPRATYNEQFF. V usage is TRBV19 and J usage is TRBJ2-1; tentatively, D is TRBD1 (5 bases). V was shortened by 3 bases and J by 2 bases, with 11 bases between the two germline ends. The germline V gene encodes CDR1 LNHDA and CDR2 SQIVND (reference sequence). The CDR3 has 15 amino acids.

The chain carries TRBV7-2 and TRBJ2-7, with 15 bases identical to TRBD2. The CDR3 spans 17 residues. Germline values: CDR1 SGHTA, CDR2 FQGNSA. The trim removed 1 base at V and 5 bases at J, leaving 6 bases unmatched. In DNA form, the CDR3 reads TGTGCCAGCAGCTTAGTAGGACTAGCGGGGGGGGTGGACGAGCAGTACTTC. It specifies CASSLVGLAGGVDEQYF.

V is TRBV7-2 and J is TRBJ2-7; 9 bases fit TRBD2. The CDR3 is made up of 14 amino acids. The germline CDR1 and CDR2 sequences are SGHTA and FQGNSA. V lost 8 bases, J lost 3 bases, and 8 bases stayed unmatched. CDR3 sequence (DNA): TGTGCCAGCTCGAGCGGGGGGAATAGCTACGAGCAGTACTTC. Protein sequence: CASSSGGNSYEQYF.

The V gene is TRBV5-1, the J gene TRBJ2-5, with D perhaps TRBD2 (5 bases). Trimming left V 0 bases short and J 5 bases short, with 11 bases between. The CDR3 has 14 amino acids. Germline CDR1 reads SGHRS; CDR2 reads YFSETQ. CDR3 DNA: TGCGCCAGCAGCTTGGCCGAAGGGAGTGAGACCCAGTACTTC. Translation gives CASSLAEGSETQYF.

CDR3 residues: CASSSERAQPQHF. The CDR3 bases are TGTGCCAGCAGTTCCGAGCGGGCACAGCCCCAGCATTTT. This rearrangement joins TRBV7-2 to TRBJ1-5; D remains unclear. Trimming removed 6 bases at V and 7 bases at J, with 13 bases between. Germline V lookup: CDR1 SGHTA, CDR2 FQGNSA. The CDR3 loop spans 13 amino acids.

This chain uses TRBV4-1 with TRBJ2-1; TRBD2 matches at 8 bases. The CDR3 runs 16 residues. V gave up 2 bases and J gave up 2 bases; unmatched junction bases: 5. Germline loops: CDR1 MGHRA, CDR2 YSYEKL. The CDR3 DNA follows: TGCGCCAGCAGCCAAACTAGCGGACCAACCTACAATGAGCAGTTCTTC. Residues: CASSQTSGPTYNEQFF.

The chain has TRBV5-5 and TRBJ1-1; D is unclear. From germline, CDR1 is SGHKS and CDR2 YYEKEE (reference sequence). Trimming left V 4 bases short and J 8 bases short, with 18 bases between. This CDR3 spans 14 amino acids. Here the CDR3 DNA reads TGTGCCAGCAGCACTGGCCGGGTTCCTACCGAAGCTTTCTTT. It is translated as CASSTGRVPTEAFF. Supplemented by reference TRBV5-5 and TRBJ1-1, the full variable domain reads DAGVTQSPTHLIKTRGQQVTLRCSPISGHKSVSWYQQVLGQGPQFIFQYYEKEERGRGNFPDRFSARQFPNYSSELNVNALLLGDSALYLCASSTGRVPTEAFFGQGTRLTVV.

The rearrangement links TRBV7-9 to TRBJ2-4; 7 nucleotides match TRBD1. The CDR3 extends over 17 amino acids. Germline lookup yields CDR1 SEHNR and CDR2 FQNEAQ (reference sequence). V gave up 5 bases and J gave up 0 bases; unmatched junction bases: 10. CDR3 in amino acids: CASSPPTGHLAKNIQYF. CDR3 bases: TGTGCCAGCAGCCCCCCGACAGGGCACTTAGCCAAAAACATTCAGTACTTC.